A selection of T cell receptor beta chains follows, all from one sample in a study of regulatory T cells in long-lasting Graves disease. One entry per CDR3 protein, called by TCRdb with MiXCR from the multiplex PCR reads. The data contain about 430,000 distinct CDR3 sequences, around a fifth of them singletons. Sequencing was performed on peripheral blood mononuclear cells (PBMCs), taken when the disease was refractory, from a patient treated with antithyroid drugs. These receptors all stem from a female donor with Graves disease. Each CDR3 is given with its conserved first and last residue. The order of the fields is CDR3 protein, CDR3 DNA, J gene, V gene, clone size, D gene. D genes are given only for firm matches. The listing skips clone size in some rows; elsewhere it reads once, few, many or a size class.

CASSEVAGPYEQYF | TGCGCCAGCAGCGAAGTGGCAGGCCCCTACGAGCAGTACTTC | TRBJ2-7 | TRBV4-1 | few | NA
CASSQFMEQYF | TGTGCCAGCAGCCAGTTTATGGAGCAGTACTTC | TRBJ2-7 | TRBV16 | many | NA
CSAGGTVNSNQPQHF | TGCAGTGCCGGAGGGACGGTGAATAGCAATCAGCCCCAGCATTTT | TRBJ1-5 | TRBV20-1 | many | NA
CASSQDRAANYGYTF | TGTGCCAGCAGTCAAGACAGGGCAGCAAACTATGGCTACACCTTC | TRBJ1-2 | TRBV28 | many | TRBD1
CASSPTGTGQETQYF | TGTGCCAGCAGCCCAACCGGGACAGGCCAAGAGACCCAGTACTTC | TRBJ2-5 | TRBV28 | NA | TRBD1
CASSAGGAGNQPQHF | TGTGCCAGCAGTGCGGGGGGCGCGGGAAATCAGCCCCAGCATTTT | TRBJ1-5 | TRBV28 | many | NA
CASNPFQGETGELFF | TGTGCCAGTAACCCCTTTCAGGGTGAAACCGGGGAGCTGTTTTTT | TRBJ2-2 | TRBV19 | many | NA
CASSPTRALSYEQYF | TGCGCCAGCAGCCCGACCAGGGCCCTCTCCTACGAGCAGTACTTC | TRBJ2-7 | TRBV4-1 | NA | NA
CASSLAVLLTSPTFYEQYF | TGTGCCAGCAGCTTAGCTGTACTACTAACCTCGCCGACCTTCTACGAGCAGTACTTC | TRBJ2-7 | TRBV7-2 | few | NA
CASSSQGLDTEAFF | TGTGCCAGCAGTTCCCAGGGGTTGGACACTGAAGCTTTCTTT | TRBJ1-1 | TRBV12-3/TRBV12-4 | NA | NA
CAWSRENTGELFF | TGTGCCTGGAGTCGGGAGAACACCGGGGAGCTGTTTTTT | TRBJ2-2 | TRBV30 | NA | NA
CASSLGGTNEAFF | TGCGCCAGCAGCTTGGGAGGGACGAATGAAGCTTTCTTT | TRBJ1-1 | TRBV5-1 | many | NA
CASSRDRGTGAFF | TGTGCCAGCAGCCGGGACAGGGGGACTGGAGCTTTCTTT | TRBJ1-1 | TRBV11-2 | few | TRBD1
CASSLEGGVGNIQYF | TGCGCCAGCAGCTTGGAGGGGGGAGTTGGGAACATTCAGTACTTC | TRBJ2-4 | TRBV5-1 | few | NA
CASRRLAGAWETQYF | TGTGCCAGCAGAAGACTAGCGGGAGCGTGGGAGACCCAGTACTTC | TRBJ2-5 | TRBV28 | many | TRBD2
CASSLVRGPPYEQYF | TGTGCCAGCAGTTTAGTCAGGGGACCCCCCTACGAGCAGTACTTC | TRBJ2-7 | TRBV28 | few | NA
CASSPTGPEAFF | TGTGCCAGCAGTCCTACAGGCCCCGAAGCTTTCTTT | TRBJ1-1 | TRBV28 | many | NA
CASSLDWTDNQPQHF | TGCGCCAGCAGCTTGGACTGGACAGACAATCAGCCCCAGCATTTT | TRBJ1-5 | TRBV5-1 | few | NA
CASSLMPRTGLSNTIYF | TGTGCCAGCAGTTTAATGCCTAGGACAGGGTTGTCGAACACCATATATTTT | TRBJ1-3 | TRBV27 | many | TRBD1
CASSLMGVRDTEAFF | TGCGCCAGCAGTTTGATGGGGGTGAGGGACACTGAAGCTTTCTTT | TRBJ1-1 | TRBV5-1 | NA | NA
CASRPDRGGYEQYF | TGTGCCAGCAGACCTGACAGGGGAGGCTACGAGCAGTACTTC | TRBJ2-7 | TRBV2 | many | TRBD1
CASSSTGTAKETQYF | TGTGCCAGTTCCTCTACCGGGACAGCAAAAGAGACCCAGTACTTC | TRBJ2-5 | TRBV28 | many | TRBD1
CASSWTSGVYEQYF | TGTGCCAGCAGCTGGACTAGCGGGGTATACGAGCAGTACTTC | TRBJ2-7 | TRBV11-2 | many | TRBD2
CATSRTGGAKDTQYF | TGTGCCACCAGCAGGACAGGGGGCGCGAAAGATACGCAGTATTTT | TRBJ2-3 | TRBV15 | NA | TRBD1
CSAGVIGGRSDTQYF | TGCAGTGCTGGGGTAATCGGGGGTCGTTCAGATACGCAGTATTTT | TRBJ2-3 | TRBV20-1 | NA | NA